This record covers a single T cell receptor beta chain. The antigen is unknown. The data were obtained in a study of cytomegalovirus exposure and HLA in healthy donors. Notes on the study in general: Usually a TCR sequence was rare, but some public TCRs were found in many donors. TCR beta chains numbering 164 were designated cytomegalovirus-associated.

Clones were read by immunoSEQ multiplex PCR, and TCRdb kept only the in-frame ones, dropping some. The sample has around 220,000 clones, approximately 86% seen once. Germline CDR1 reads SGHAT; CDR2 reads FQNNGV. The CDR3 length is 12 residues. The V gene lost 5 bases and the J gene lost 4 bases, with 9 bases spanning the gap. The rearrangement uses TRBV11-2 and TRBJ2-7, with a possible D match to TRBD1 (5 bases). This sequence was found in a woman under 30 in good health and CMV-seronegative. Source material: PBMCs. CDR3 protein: CASSLQGYEQYF. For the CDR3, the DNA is TGTGCCAGCAGCCTCCAGGGTTACGAGCAGTACTTC.